This T cell receptor beta chain comes out of a study of sequential checkpoint blockade in melanoma. Germline V gene data show CDR1 as SGDLS and CDR2 as YYNGEE. This CDR3 has 15 residues. V lost 0 bases and J lost 2, with 11 bases in between. Assay: immunoSEQ multiplex PCR; the TCRdb copy retains only in-frame clones and omits some. The table lists over 10,000 clones, roughly 80% of them singletons. Treatment in this sample: randomized to nivolumab then ipilimumab (arm A) or the reverse (arm B). The chain combines TRBV9 with TRBJ2-5; D possibly corresponds to TRBD1 (5 bases). This TCR was recovered from a human donor with melanoma. The sample here was CD8+ T cells sorted from blood (inferred from file names), taken from a patient given nivolumab and ipilimumab in sequence. CDR3 region: CASSVEGHGQETQYF. The CDR3 DNA is TGTGCCAGCAGCGTAGAAGGACACGGGCAAGAGACCCAGTACTTC.